This is a list of T cell receptor beta chains from one sample in a study of T cell repertoires and Cas9 in healthy adults. The table came from immunoSEQ multiplex PCR; TCRdb's copy has only in-frame clones and leaves some out. This table has more than 20,000 clones, 80% to 95% appearing once. Sample: CD4+ effector T cells (CD127+, CD25-, CD137-, CD154-) from PBMCs; culture status not recorded. The receptors were gathered from a human donor in good health. Each CDR3 is given with its conserved first and last residue.

j_call | v_call | cdr3_aa
TRBJ1-2 | TRBV30 | CAWSVPSGVSYGYTF
TRBJ2-7 | TRBV9 | CASSVTAQGSYEQYF
TRBJ2-2 | TRBV7-3 | CASSRLGAGGELFF
TRBJ2-3 | TRBV11-2 | CASSFNRETDTQYF
TRBJ2-3 | TRBV4-3 | CASSQDGPRVGSTDTQYF
TRBJ2-5 | TRBV4-1 | CASSPLRGQGPETQYF
TRBJ2-4 | TRBV6-5 | CASSTRGRAKNIQYF
TRBJ2-1 | TRBV11-3 | CASSSLAGEQFF
TRBJ2-3 | TRBV7-2 | CASSFRAGDTDTQYF
TRBJ1-4 | TRBV10-3 | CAISEQGAYEKLFF
TRBJ1-5 | TRBV25-1 | CASSGQGVVNQPQHF
TRBJ1-2 | TRBV4-2 | CASSQDNTRSGGYTF
TRBJ2-7 | TRBV2 | CASVEGDTLYEQYF
TRBJ1-2 | TRBV7-3 | CASSPNRMDSSGYTF
TRBJ2-3 | TRBV18 | CASSRTSGATDTQYF
TRBJ2-5 | TRBV30 | CAWARTGYQETQYF
TRBJ1-4 | TRBV5-5 | CASSETNEKLFF
TRBJ2-1 | TRBV6-1 | CASWSGHSSYNEQFF
TRBJ2-3 | TRBV6-4 | CASSDGKASTDTQYF
TRBJ1-4 | TRBV6-5 | CASGRGLGRDEKLFF
TRBJ2-5 | TRBV2 | CASSPQETQYF
TRBJ2-1 | TRBV5-1 | CASSLRLGSYNEQFF
TRBJ2-5 | TRBV25-1 | CASSDLSKYQETQYF
TRBJ1-5 | TRBV19 | CASSIGGNQPQHF
TRBJ2-1 | TRBV7-2 | CASSLASDSLNEQFF
TRBJ1-3 | TRBV7-2 | CASSLAWAVGEVGNTIYF
TRBJ2-2 | TRBV7-8 | CASSNYRGRTGELFF
TRBJ2-1 | TRBV29-1 | CSVLRLAGVPNNEQFF
TRBJ1-5 | TRBV9 | CASSAGHSNQPQHF